This T cell receptor (beta chain) was retrieved from a study of blood T cell dynamics during melanoma immunotherapy. Noted time point: pre-treatment baseline. Patients had no prior systemic cancer treatment, immunosuppressants or other active cancers. This clone was seen more than once but under ten times. This table comes from immunoSEQ multiplex PCR, and its TCRdb copy is limited to in-frame clones, with some not included. The repertoire includes thousands of clones, approximately 84% of them detected once, and roughly 17% sits in the top ten. This CDR3 spans 15 amino acids. Looked up from germline, CDR1 is GTSNPN and CDR2 is SVGIG (reference sequence). V shed 0 bases and J shed 5 bases, with 13 bases lying between them.

The chain combines TRBV30 with TRBJ1-4, with D possibly matching TRBD1 (6 bases). Sequencing used blood, obtained from a patient treated with checkpoint blockade. The receptor was derived from a human donor with melanoma. Here the CDR3 reads CAWSVGFQGNEKLFF. DNA of the CDR3: TGTGCCTGGAGTGTAGGATTTCAGGGGAATGAAAAACTGTTTTTT. The full variable domain, with the rest looked up from reference TRBV30 and TRBJ1-4, is SQTIHQWPATLVQPVGSPLSLECTVEGTSNPNLYWYRQAAGRGLQLLFYSVGIGQISSEVPQNLSASRPQDRQFILSSKKLLLSDSGFYLCAWSVGFQGNEKLFFGSGTQLSVL.